This T cell receptor (beta chain) was documented in a study of OX40 agonist ivuxolimab in advanced cancers. Study context: Participants, roughly 81% male, averaged about 59 years of age, ranging from 23 to 79. Findings and caveats of the study: CD4+ and CD8+ blood T cells expanded clonally by week 6 at 0.1 to 3.0 mg/kg.

Comments on this clone: What it binds is not known.

Libraries were prepared by immunoSEQ multiplex PCR; TCRdb keeps only in-frame clonotypes and omits some of them. The sample lists about 57,000 clones; 87% were seen once. V was clipped by 3 bases and J by 5 bases, with 12 bases between them. This CDR3 is built from 14 residues. Germline V gene lookup returns CDR1 SGHNT and CDR2 YYREEE (reference sequence). The TCR sequence derives from an adult with an advanced solid tumor such as melanoma, head and neck, liver or kidney cancer. The specimen comprised CD4+ or CD8+ T cells sorted from blood, sampled in a trial of the OX40 agonist ivuxolimab. This sequence joins TRBV5-4 and TRBJ2-1; no firm D call. The CDR3 DNA follows: TGTGCCAGCAGCTGGCCACCCCCGGACAATGAGCAGTTCTTC. It encodes CASSWPPPDNEQFF.